These T cell receptor beta chains were read from a single sample in a study of identical twins. MiXCR, run by TCRdb on the 5' RACE reads, gives a single entry per CDR3 protein. Of about 790,000 distinct CDR3 sequences in the sample, 15% to 20% were seen once. This sample also appeared in a second study, on T cells expressing NK-cell markers.

The sequencing input was PBMCs. The receptors shown here come from a woman younger than 30 in good health. Both conserved end residues are trimmed from each CDR3.

TRBV7-2	TRBJ1-1	ASSYREPTEAF
TRBV20-1	TRBJ2-3	SAPPGSSTDTQY
TRBV20-1	TRBJ1-1	SARWAGGSSEAF
TRBV9	TRBJ2-7	ASSSAPTAYYEQY
TRBV20-1	TRBJ1-5	SARGGTDPTSSQH
TRBV29-1	TRBJ1-2	SVVKRDTYGYT
TRBV10-3	TRBJ1-1	AISEGGNTEAF
TRBV9	TRBJ2-1	ASALAGGTNEQF
TRBV20-1	TRBJ2-3	SATGLAGSTDTQY
TRBV10-3	TRBJ2-7	AIRGRLTYEQY
TRBV11-2	TRBJ2-2	ASSWDRTGGELF
TRBV27	TRBJ1-1	ASSAQGVVGTEAF
TRBV25-1	TRBJ2-7	ASTPTDAYEQY
TRBV6-5	TRBJ2-2	ASSYSEFAGELF
TRBV6-2/TRBV6-3	TRBJ2-7	ASSSPTGAHQSGQY
TRBV12-3/TRBV12-4	TRBJ1-3	ASIGVGNTIY